The rows below give T cell receptor beta chains drawn from one sample of a study of T cells and Merkel cell carcinoma outcomes. The table came from immunoSEQ multiplex PCR; TCRdb's copy has only in-frame clones and leaves some out. The data show more than 6,000 clones, more than 70% seen once. The sample consisted of tumor tissue from Merkel cell carcinoma. The receptors were gathered from a human donor with Merkel cell carcinoma. Some clones in this sample may be carry-over from other donors' samples. The CDR3 runs from the conserved cysteine through the conserved F or W. A clone size is listed for some rows: how often the clone was seen (once, few, many), or a class if it is expanded.

cdr3_aa | j_call | v_call | clone_size
CASSFLSPLAKNIQYF | TRBJ2-4 | TRBV7-9 | -
CASSQERMALNQPQHF | TRBJ1-5 | TRBV4-2 | -
CASSPGSTLTGELFF | TRBJ2-2 | TRBV19 | few
CASLESSYEQYF | TRBJ2-7 | TRBV2 | few
CASSQAATVPPSYEQYF | TRBJ2-7 | TRBV4-1 | -
CASRPGSGYDEQYF | TRBJ2-7 | TRBV28 | -
CASSLGTSGNTDTQYF | TRBJ2-3 | TRBV5-1 | -
CASSVGRIRNEQFF | TRBJ2-1 | TRBV9 | -
CAWSRQGGVYGYTF | TRBJ1-2 | TRBV30 | -
CSVEGLSYGYTF | TRBJ1-2 | TRBV29-1 | -
CASSRKGQGRVADTQYF | TRBJ2-3 | TRBV11-2 | once
CASSVTDWFQETQYF | TRBJ2-5 | TRBV9 | large
CASSLFTTFQGAGAGELFF | TRBJ2-2 | TRBV27 | -
CASSPSGGEQYF | TRBJ2-7 | TRBV7-2 | few
CASSPTGPDGGYTF | TRBJ1-2 | TRBV7-2 | hyperexpanded
CASSQDYRNYEQYF | TRBJ2-7 | TRBV4-3 | -
CASSFVDPRTAANYGYTF | TRBJ1-2 | TRBV7-9 | -
CASSPGPTEYYTEAFF | TRBJ1-1 | TRBV5-1 | -
CSVVPSGRQETQYF | TRBJ2-5 | TRBV29-1 | -
CASSLEGGVETQYF | TRBJ2-5 | TRBV5-1 | once
CASIPGDLAKNIQYF | TRBJ2-4 | TRBV6-1 | -
CASSLASSGRAYEQYF | TRBJ2-7 | TRBV5-1 | few
CASRGTAGEQYF | TRBJ2-7 | TRBV6-6 | -
CASSTVSGANVLTF | TRBJ2-6 | TRBV7-8 | -
CASSFRNQREQYF | TRBJ2-7 | TRBV7-9 | -
CASSYIGQGAYEQYF | TRBJ2-7 | TRBV6-6 | -
CAWRSGLAGTLMKQYF | TRBJ2-7 | TRBV30 | -
CASSPSGTDTQYF | TRBJ2-3 | TRBV5-6 | -
CASSTGLAGGNTGELFF | TRBJ2-2 | TRBV5-4 | -
CASRGTGGYNEQFF | TRBJ2-1 | TRBV19 | few
CASSFGDGGYGYTF | TRBJ1-2 | TRBV28 | -
CATSRDNTIYF | TRBJ1-3 | TRBV15 | few